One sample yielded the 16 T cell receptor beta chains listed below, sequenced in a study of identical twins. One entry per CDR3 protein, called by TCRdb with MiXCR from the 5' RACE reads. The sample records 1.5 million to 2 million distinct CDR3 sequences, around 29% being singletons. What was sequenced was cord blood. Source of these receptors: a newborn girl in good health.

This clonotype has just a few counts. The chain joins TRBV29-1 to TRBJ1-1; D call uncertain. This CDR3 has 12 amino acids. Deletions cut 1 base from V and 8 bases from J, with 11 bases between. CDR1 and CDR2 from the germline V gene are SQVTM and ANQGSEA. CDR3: CSVEGVLREAFF. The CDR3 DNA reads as TGCAGCGTTGAAGGGGTATTGAGGGAAGCTTTCTTT.

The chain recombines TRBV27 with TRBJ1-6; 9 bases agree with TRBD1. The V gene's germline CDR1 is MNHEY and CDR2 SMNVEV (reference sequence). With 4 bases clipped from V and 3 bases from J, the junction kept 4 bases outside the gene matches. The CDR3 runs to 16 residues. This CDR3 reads CASSSNRGLYNSPLHF. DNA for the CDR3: TGTGCCAGCAGTTCGAACAGGGGGCTCTATAATTCACCCCTCCACTTT.

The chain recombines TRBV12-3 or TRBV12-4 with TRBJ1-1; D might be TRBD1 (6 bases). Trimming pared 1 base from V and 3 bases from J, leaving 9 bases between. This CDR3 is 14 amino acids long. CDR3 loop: CASSLGQGHTEAFF. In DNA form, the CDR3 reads TGTGCCAGCAGTTTAGGGCAGGGGCACACTGAAGCTTTCTTT.

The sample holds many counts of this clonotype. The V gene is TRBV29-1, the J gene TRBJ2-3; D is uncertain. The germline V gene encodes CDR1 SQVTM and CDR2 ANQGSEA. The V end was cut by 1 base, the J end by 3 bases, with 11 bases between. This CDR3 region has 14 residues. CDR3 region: CSVEGQVWTDTQYF. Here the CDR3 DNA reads TGCAGCGTTGAAGGTCAGGTTTGGACAGATACGCAGTATTTT.

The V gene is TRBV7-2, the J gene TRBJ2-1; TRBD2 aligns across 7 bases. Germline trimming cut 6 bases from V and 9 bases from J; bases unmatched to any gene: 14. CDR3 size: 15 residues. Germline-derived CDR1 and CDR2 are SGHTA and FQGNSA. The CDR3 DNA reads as TGTGCCAGCAGTAGAAGCGGACTAGGCGGTTTTGAGCAGTTCTTC. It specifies CASSRSGLGGFEQFF.

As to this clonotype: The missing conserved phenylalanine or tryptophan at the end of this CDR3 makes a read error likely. The CDR3 is CASSPGRFYEQYL. The CDR3 DNA follows: TGTGCCAGCTCACCGGGACGGTTCTACGAGCAGTACCTC. This chain uses TRBV18 with TRBJ2-7; D is perhaps TRBD1 or TRBD2 (5 bases each). Trimming took off 3 bases at V and 3 bases at J, with 9 bases between the two ends. The CDR3 extends over 13 amino acids. CDR1 and CDR2 from the germline V gene are KGHSH and LQKENI.

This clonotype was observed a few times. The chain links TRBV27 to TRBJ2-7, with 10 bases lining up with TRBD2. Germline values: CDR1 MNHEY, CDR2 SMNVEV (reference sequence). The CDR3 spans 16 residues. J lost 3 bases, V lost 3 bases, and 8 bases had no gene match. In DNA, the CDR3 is TGTGCCAGCAGTTTTATTAGCGGGGGGCACTACTACGAGCAGTACTTC. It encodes CASSFISGGHYYEQYF.

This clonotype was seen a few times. The CDR3 protein is CASSFGLSGGGNEQFF. The CDR3 DNA is TGTGCCAGCAGTTTCGGCCTTAGCGGGGGGGGCAATGAGCAGTTCTTC. The J gene is TRBJ2-1, the V gene TRBV12-3 or TRBV12-4; TRBD2 aligns across 11 bases. J gave up 6 bases and V 3 bases, and 7 bases lay outside the gene matches. The CDR3 has 16 residues.

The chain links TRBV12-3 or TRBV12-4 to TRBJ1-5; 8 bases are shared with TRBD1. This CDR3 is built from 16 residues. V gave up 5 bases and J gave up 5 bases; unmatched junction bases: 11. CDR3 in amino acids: CASSLSGGAPYQPQHF. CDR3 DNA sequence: TGTGCCAGCAGTCTCTCAGGGGGCGCCCCTTATCAGCCCCAGCATTTT.

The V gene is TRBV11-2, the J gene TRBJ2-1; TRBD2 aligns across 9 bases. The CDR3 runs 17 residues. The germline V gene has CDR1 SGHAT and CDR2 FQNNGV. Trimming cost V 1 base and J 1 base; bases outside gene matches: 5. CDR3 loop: CASSLVDLAGSYNEQFF. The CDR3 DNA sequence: TGTGCCAGCAGCTTAGTGGATCTAGCGGGGTCCTACAATGAGCAGTTCTTC.

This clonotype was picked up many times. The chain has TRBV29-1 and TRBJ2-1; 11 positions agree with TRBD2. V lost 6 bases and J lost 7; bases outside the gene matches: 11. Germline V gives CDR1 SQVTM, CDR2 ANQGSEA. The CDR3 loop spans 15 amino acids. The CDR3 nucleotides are TGCAGCGTCGTTAGCGGGAGGGCCCTAGGGAATGAGCAGTTCTTC. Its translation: CSVVSGRALGNEQFF.

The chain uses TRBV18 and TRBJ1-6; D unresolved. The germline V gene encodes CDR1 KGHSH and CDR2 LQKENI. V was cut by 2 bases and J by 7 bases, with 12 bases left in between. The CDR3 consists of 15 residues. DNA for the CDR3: TGTGCCAGCTCACCATCCGCGGGGATAAATTCACCCCTCCACTTT. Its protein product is CASSPSAGINSPLHF.

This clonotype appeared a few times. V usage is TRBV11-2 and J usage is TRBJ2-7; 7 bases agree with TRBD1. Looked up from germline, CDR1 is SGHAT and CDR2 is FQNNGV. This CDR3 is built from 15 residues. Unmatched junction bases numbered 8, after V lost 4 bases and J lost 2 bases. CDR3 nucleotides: TGTGCCAGCAGCTCCCTCCGGGACAGTACCTACGAGCAGTACTTC. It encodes CASSSLRDSTYEQYF.

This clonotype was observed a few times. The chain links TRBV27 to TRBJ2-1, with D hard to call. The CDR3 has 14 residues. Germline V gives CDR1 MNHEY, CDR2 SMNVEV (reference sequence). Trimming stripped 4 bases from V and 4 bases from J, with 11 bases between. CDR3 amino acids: CASSSALRYNEQFF. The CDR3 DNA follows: TGTGCCAGCAGTTCGGCCCTGCGGTACAATGAGCAGTTCTTC.

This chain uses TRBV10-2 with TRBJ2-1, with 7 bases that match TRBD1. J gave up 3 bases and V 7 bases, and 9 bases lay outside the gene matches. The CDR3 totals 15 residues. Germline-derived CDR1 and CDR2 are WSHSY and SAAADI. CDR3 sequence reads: CASTPDRSFYNEQFF. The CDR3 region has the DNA TGCGCCAGCACTCCGGACAGGTCTTTCTACAATGAGCAGTTCTTC.

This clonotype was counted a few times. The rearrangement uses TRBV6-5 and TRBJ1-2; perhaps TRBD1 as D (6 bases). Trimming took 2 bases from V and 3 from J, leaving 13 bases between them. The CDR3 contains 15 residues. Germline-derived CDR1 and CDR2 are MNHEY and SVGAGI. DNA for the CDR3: TGTGCCAGCAGTTACGTGCCAGGGGACTACTATGGCTACACCTTC. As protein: CASSYVPGDYYGYTF.